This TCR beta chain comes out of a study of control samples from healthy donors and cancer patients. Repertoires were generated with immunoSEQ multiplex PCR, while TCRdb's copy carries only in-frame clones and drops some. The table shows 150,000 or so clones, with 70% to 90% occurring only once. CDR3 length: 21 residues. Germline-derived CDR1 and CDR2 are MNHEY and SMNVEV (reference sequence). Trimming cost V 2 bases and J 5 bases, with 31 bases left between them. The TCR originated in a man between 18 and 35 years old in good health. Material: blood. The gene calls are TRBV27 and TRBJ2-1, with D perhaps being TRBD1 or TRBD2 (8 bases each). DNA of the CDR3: TGTGCCAGCAGTTTACACGATTATACGATAGCGGGACAGGAGGATAACAATGAGCAGTTCTTC. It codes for CASSLHDYTIAGQEDNNEQFF.